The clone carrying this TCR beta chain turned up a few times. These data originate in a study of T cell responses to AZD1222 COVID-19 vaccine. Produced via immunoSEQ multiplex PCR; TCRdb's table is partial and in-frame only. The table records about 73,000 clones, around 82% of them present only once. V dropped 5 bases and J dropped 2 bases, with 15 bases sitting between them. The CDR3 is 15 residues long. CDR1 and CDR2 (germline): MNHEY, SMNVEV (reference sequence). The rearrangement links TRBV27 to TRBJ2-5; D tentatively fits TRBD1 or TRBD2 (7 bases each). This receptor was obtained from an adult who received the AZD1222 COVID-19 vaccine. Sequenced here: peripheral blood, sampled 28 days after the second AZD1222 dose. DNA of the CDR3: TGTGCCAGCAGTAGAGTTCAGGGGGGGCAAGAGACCCAGTACTTC. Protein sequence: CASSRVQGGQETQYF.